A single T cell receptor beta chain is shown here with its context. The data were taken from a study of blood T cell repertoires in COVID-19. The overall study: Donors in the United States, Italy and Spain gave samples during acute or convalescent COVID-19. T cells, B-cell-depleted T cells, or PBMCs supplied cDNA or gDNA.

Produced via immunoSEQ multiplex PCR; TCRdb's table is partial and in-frame only. The table lists 35,000 to 50,000 clones, roughly 88% of them singletons. The CDR3 sequence is 13 residues long. Trimming stripped 5 bases from V and 7 bases from J, with 14 bases between. The chain carries TRBV12-3 or TRBV12-4 and TRBJ1-2, with D possibly TRBD1 on 6 matching bases. The source material was peripheral blood. The TCR originated in a human donor in a cohort sampled during active COVID-19. The CDR3 here is CASSPLQGIGYTF. DNA of the CDR3: TGTGCCAGCAGTCCTTTACAGGGAATTGGCTACACCTTC.